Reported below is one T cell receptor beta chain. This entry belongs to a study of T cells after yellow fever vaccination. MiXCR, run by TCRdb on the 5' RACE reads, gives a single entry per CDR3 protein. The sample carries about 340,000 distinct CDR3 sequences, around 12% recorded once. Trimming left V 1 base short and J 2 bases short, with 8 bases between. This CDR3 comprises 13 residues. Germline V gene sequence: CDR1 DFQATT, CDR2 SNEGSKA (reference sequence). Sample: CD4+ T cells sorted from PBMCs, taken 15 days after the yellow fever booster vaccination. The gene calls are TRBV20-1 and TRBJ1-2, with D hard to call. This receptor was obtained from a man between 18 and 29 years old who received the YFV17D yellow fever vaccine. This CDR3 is CSARGPGNYGYTF. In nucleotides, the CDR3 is TGCAGTGCTAGAGGTCCCGGCAACTATGGCTACACCTTC.